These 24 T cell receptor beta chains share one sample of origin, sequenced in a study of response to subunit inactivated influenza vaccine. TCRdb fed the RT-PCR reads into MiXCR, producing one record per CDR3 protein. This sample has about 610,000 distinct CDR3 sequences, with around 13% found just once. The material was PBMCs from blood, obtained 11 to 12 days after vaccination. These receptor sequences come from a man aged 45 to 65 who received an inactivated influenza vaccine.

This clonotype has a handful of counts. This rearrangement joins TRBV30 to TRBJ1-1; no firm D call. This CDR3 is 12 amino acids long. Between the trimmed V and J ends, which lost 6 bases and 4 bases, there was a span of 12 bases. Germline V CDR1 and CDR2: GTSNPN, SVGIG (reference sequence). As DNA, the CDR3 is TGTGCCTGCCCGGGAAGGAGCACTGAAGCTTTCTTT. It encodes CACPGRSTEAFF. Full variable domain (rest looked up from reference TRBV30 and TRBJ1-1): SQTIHQWPATLVQPVGSPLSLECTVEGTSNPNLYWYRQAAGRGLQLLFYSVGIGQISSEVPQNLSASRPQDRQFILSSKKLLLSDSGFYLCACPGRSTEAFFGQGTRLTVV.

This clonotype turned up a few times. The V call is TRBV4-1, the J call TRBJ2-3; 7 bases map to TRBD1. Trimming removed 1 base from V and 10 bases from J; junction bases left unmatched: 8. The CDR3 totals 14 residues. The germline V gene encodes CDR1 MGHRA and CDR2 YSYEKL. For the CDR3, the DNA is TGCGCCAGCAGCCAAGGACCCCGAGGGGGCGCGCAGTATTTT. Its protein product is CASSQGPRGGAQYF.

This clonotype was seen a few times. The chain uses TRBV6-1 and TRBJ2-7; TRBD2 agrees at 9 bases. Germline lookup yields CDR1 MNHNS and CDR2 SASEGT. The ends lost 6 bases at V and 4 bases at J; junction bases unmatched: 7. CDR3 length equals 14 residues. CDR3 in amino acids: CASRSGGRVYEQYF. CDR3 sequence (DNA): TGTGCCAGCAGGAGCGGCGGGAGGGTGTACGAGCAGTACTTC.

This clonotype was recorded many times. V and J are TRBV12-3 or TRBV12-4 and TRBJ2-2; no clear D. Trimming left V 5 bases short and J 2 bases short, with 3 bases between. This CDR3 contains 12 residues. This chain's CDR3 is CASSPNTGELFF. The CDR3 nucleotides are TGTGCCAGCAGTCCCAACACCGGGGAGCTGTTTTTT.

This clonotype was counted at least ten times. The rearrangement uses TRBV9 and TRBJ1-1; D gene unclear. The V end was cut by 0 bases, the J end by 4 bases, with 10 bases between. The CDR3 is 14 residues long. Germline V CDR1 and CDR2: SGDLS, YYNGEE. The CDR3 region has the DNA TGTGCCAGCAGCGTAGCAGGCAGAGGCACTGAAGCTTTCTTT. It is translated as CASSVAGRGTEAFF.

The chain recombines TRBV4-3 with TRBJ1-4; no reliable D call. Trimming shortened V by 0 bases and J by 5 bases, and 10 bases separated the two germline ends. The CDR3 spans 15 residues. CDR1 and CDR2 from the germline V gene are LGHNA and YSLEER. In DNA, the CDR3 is TGCGCCAGCAGCCAAGATTACACCCGCAATGAAAAACTGTTTTTT. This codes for CASSQDYTRNEKLFF.

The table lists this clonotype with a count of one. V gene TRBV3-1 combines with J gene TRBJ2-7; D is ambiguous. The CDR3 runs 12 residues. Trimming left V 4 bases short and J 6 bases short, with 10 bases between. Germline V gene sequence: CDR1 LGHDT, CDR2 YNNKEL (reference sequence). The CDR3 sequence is CASSRRSGEQYF. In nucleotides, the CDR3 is TGTGCCAGCAGCCGGCGATCGGGCGAGCAGTACTTC.

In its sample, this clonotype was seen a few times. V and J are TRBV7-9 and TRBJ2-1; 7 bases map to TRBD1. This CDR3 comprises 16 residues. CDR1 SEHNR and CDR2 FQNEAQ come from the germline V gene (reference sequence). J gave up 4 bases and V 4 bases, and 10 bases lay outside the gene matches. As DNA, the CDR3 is TGTGCCAGCAGCTCACCGCCCGGGACAGTATACAATGAGCAGTTCTTC. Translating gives CASSSPPGTVYNEQFF.

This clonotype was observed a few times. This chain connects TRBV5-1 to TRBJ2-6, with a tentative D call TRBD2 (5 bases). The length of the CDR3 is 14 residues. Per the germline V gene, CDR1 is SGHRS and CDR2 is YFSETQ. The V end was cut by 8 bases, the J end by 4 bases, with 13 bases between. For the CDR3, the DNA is TGCGCCAGTGCGGACTCCGAGGGGGCCAACGTCCTGACTTTC. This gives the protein CASADSEGANVLTF.

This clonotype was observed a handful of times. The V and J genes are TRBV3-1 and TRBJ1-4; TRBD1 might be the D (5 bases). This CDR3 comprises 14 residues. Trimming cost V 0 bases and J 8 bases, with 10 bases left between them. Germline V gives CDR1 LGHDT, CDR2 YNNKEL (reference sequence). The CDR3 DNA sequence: TGTGCCAGCAGCCAAGAACGGGGACGCGAAAAACTGTTTTTT. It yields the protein CASSQERGREKLFF.

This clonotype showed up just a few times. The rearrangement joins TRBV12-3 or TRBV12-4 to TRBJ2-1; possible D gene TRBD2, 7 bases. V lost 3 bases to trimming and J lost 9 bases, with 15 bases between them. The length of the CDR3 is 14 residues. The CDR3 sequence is CASSFGGGLPEQFF. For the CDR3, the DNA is TGTGCCAGCAGTTTTGGGGGGGGGCTTCCTGAGCAGTTCTTC.

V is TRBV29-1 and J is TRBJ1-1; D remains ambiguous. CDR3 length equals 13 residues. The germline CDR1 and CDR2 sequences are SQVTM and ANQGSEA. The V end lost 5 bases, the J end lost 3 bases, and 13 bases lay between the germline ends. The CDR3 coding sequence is TGCAGCGTTCAACACAGTGGATACACTGAAGCTTTCTTT. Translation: CSVQHSGYTEAFF.

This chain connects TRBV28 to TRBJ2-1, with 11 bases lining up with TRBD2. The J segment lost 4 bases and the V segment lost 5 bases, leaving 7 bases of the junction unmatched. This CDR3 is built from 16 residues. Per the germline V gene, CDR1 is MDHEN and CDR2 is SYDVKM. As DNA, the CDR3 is TGTGCCAGCAGTCGACTAGCGGGGTTGGGTTACAATGAGCAGTTCTTC. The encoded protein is CASSRLAGLGYNEQFF.

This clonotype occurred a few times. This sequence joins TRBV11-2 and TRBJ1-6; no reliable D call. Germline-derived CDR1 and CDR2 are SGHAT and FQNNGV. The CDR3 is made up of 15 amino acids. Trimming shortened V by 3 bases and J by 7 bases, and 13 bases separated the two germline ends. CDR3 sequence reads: CASSLVRTANSPLHF. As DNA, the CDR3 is TGTGCCAGCAGCTTGGTCCGGACGGCCAATTCACCCCTCCACTTT.

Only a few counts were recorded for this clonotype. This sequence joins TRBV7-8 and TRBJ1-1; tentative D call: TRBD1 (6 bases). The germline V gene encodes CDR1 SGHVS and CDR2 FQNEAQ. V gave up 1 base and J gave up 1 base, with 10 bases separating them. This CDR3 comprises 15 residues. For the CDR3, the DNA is TGTGCCAGCAGCTTAGTTTTCAGGGGGAACACTGAAGCTTTCTTT. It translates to CASSLVFRGNTEAFF.

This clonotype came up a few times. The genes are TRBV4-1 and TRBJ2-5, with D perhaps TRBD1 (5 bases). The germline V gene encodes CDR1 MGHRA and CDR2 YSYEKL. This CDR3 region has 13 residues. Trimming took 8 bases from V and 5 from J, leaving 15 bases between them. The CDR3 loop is CASSYRIPETQYF. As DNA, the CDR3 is TGCGCCAGCTCCTACAGGATCCCGGAGACCCAGTACTTC.

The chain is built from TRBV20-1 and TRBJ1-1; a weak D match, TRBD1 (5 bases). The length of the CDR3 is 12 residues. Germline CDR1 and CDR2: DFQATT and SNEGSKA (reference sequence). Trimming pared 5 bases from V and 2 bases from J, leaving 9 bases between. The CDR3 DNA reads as TGCAGTGCTCTGGGACCTAACACTGAAGCTTTCTTT. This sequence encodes CSALGPNTEAFF.

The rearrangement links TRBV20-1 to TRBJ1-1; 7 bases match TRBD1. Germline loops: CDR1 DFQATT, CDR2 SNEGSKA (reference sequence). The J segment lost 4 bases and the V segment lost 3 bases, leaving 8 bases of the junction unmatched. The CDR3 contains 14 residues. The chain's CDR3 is CSARRQGLGTEAFF. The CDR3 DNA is TGCAGTGCTAGGAGACAGGGTTTGGGCACTGAAGCTTTCTTT.

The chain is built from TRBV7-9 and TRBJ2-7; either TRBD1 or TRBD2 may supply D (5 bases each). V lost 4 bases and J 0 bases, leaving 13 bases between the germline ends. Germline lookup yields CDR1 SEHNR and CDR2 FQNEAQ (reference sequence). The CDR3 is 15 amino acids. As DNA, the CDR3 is TGTGCCAGCAGCTCCCGGGACGGCCCCTCCTACGAGCAGTACTTC. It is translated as CASSSRDGPSYEQYF.

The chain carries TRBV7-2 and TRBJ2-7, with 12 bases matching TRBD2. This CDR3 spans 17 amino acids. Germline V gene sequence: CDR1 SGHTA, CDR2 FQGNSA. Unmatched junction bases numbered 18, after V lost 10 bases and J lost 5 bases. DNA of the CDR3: TGTGCCAACCCGGAGGGGCTAGCGGGAGGGCTGGGGAACGAGCAGTACTTC. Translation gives CANPEGLAGGLGNEQYF.

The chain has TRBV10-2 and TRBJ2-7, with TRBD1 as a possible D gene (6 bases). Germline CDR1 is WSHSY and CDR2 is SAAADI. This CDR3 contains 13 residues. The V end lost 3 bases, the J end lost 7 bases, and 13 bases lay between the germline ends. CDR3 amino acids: CASSDWTEGEQYF. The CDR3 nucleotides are TGCGCCAGCAGTGATTGGACAGAAGGAGAGCAGTACTTC.

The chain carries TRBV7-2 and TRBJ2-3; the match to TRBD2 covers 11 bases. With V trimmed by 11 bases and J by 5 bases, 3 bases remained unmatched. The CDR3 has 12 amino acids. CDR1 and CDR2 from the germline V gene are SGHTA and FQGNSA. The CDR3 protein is CASGTSGDTQYF. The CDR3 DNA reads TGTGCCTCAGGGACTAGCGGAGATACGCAGTATTTT.

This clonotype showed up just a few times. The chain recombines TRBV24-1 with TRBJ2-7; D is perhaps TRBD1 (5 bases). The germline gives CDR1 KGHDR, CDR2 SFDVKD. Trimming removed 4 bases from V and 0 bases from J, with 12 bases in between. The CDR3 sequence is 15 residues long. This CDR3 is CATSDPRQSSYEQYF. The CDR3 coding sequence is TGTGCCACCAGTGACCCCCGACAGTCCTCCTACGAGCAGTACTTC.

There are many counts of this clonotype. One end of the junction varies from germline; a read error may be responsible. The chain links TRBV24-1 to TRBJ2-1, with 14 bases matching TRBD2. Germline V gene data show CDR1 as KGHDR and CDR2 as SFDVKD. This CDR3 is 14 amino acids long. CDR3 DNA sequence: TGTGCCACCAGTGATGCCGGGACTAGCGGGAGTATGATCTTC. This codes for CATSDAGTSGSMIF.